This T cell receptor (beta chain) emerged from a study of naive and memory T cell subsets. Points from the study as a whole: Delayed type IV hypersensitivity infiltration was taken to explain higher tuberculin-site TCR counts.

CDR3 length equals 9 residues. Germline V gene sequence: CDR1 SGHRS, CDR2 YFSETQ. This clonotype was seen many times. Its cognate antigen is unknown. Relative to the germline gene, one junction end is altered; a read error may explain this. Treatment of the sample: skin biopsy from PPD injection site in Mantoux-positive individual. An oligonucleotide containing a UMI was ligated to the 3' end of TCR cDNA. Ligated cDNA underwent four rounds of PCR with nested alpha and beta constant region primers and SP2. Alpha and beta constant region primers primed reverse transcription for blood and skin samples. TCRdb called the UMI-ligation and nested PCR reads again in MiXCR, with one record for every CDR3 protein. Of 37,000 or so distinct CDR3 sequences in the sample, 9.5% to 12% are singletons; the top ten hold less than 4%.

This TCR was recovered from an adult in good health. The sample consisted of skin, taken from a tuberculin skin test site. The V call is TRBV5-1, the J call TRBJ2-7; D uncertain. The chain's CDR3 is CASSPRDGF. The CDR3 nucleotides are TGCGCCAGCAGCCCGCGTGATGGTTTC.